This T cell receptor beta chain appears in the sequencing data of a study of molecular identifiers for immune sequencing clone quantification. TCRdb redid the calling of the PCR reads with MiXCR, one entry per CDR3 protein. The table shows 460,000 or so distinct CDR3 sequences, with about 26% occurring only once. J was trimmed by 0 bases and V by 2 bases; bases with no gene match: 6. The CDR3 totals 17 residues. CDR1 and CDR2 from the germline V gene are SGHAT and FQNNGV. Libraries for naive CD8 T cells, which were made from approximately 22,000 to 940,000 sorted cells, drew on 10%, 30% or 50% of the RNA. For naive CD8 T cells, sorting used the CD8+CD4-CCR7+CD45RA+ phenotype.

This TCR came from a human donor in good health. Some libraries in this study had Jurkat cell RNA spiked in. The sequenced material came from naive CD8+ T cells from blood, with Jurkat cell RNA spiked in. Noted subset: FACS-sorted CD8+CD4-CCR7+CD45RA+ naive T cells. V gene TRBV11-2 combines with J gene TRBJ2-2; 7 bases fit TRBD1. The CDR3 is CASSLPYRGPNTGELFF. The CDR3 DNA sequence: TGTGCCAGCAGCTTACCGTACAGGGGCCCGAACACCGGGGAGCTGTTTTTT.